The 5 T cell receptor beta chains below were found in one sample sequenced in a study of metastatic and nonmetastatic thyroid tumors. TCRdb called clones again from the PCR reads with MiXCR. The sample carries around 44,000 clones, less than 35% recorded once. No treatment had been given to any patient before thyroid surgery. Sequences were obtained from blood. The receptors here all came from a male donor with papillary thyroid cancer or a benign thyroid nodule (not recorded which). Some clones in this sample may be carry-over from other donors' samples.

This clone was seen many times. The chain employs TRBV28 and TRBJ2-3; D call uncertain. The CDR3 length is 13 residues. CDR1 and CDR2 (germline): MDHEN, SYDVKM. V shed 5 bases and J shed 6 bases, with 12 bases lying between them. The CDR3 sequence: CASSVTHTDTQYF. In nucleotides, the CDR3 is TGTGCCAGCAGTGTGACTCACACGGATACGCAGTATTTT.

This clone was counted only a few times. The V gene is TRBV28, the J gene TRBJ1-5; no definite D call. Germline loops: CDR1 MDHEN, CDR2 SYDVKM. The CDR3 loop spans 14 amino acids. V gave up 5 bases and J gave up 10 bases, with 18 bases separating them. The CDR3 DNA sequence: TGTGCCAGCAGTATCCCTCCATCTCGTCATCCCCAGCATTTT. It yields the protein CASSIPPSRHPQHF.

This rearrangement joins TRBV9 to TRBJ2-1, with a weak D call TRBD1 (8 bases). The V end lost 3 bases, the J end lost 4 bases, and 17 bases lay between the germline ends. Germline CDR1 reads SGDLS; CDR2 reads YYNGEE. This CDR3 contains 16 residues. CDR3 sequence: CASSDPEQGGYNEQFF. DNA of the CDR3: TGTGCCAGCAGCGACCCCGAACAGGGGGGGTACAATGAGCAGTTCTTC.

There are many counts of this clone. The gene calls are TRBV15 and TRBJ1-1; D is unclear. The germline V gene has CDR1 LNHNV and CDR2 YYDKDF (reference sequence). V was cut by 4 bases and J by 1 base, with 4 bases left in between. The CDR3 length is 12 residues. The CDR3 nucleotides read TGTGCCACCAGCACCCGGAACACTGAAGCTTTCTTT. This gives the protein CATSTRNTEAFF.

In regard to this clone: A much larger clone sits a single nucleotide away, making a read error possible. The missing conserved phenylalanine or tryptophan at the end of this CDR3 makes a read error likely. Other DNA sequences in the sample encode the same CDR3. V usage is TRBV9 and J usage is TRBJ1-3; D is uncertain. V was trimmed by 6 bases and J by 7 bases, leaving 17 bases between them. Germline CDR1 SGDLS, CDR2 YYNGEE. The CDR3 is 14 amino acids. The CDR3 DNA is TGTGCCAGCAAAACTGGGTTAGGGCGGAACACCATATATCTT. This encodes CASKTGLGRNTIYL.